This T cell receptor beta chain stems from a study of T cell responses to AZD1222 COVID-19 vaccine. Germline V gives CDR1 SEHNR, CDR2 FQNEAQ (reference sequence). This CDR3 is 12 amino acids long. V lost 3 bases and J 6 bases, leaving 8 bases between the germline ends. Generated by immunoSEQ multiplex PCR, the TCRdb table keeps only in-frame clones and is missing some. The sample carries about 100,000 clones, just under 90% recorded once. J is TRBJ1-1 and V is TRBV7-9; D is unresolved. This receptor was obtained from an adult in good health. Material: peripheral blood, obtained on day 0 of AZD1222 vaccination. CDR3 sequence (DNA): TGTGCCAGCAGCTTGTTCCGGGCTGAAGCTTTCTTT. Encoded protein: CASSLFRAEAFF.